The 17 T cell receptor beta chains below all came from one sample that was sequenced in a study of blood T cell repertoires in COVID-19 (dated by TCRdb to about 2020). Libraries were prepared through the immunoSEQ multiplex PCR assay. The table comes from immuneACCESS by way of TCRdb, which keeps in-frame sequences with V and J called. Part of the clones is missing from these tables; in studies checked, under half for an unresolved V gene and the rest for unknown reasons. This sample lists tens of thousands of clones; 87% were detected once. In total, the top ten clones hold roughly 3.6% of the sample. Sample: peripheral blood. The receptors were sampled from a man aged 35-49 years with COVID-19, enrolled during active disease.

The count of this clone is one. The V gene is TRBV4-2, the J gene TRBJ2-5, with D possibly matching TRBD2 (6 bases). Germline CDR1 is LGHNA and CDR2 is YNFKEQ. V dropped 1 base and J dropped 2 bases, with 11 bases sitting between them. The CDR3 spans 15 residues. The CDR3 DNA sequence: TGTGCCAGCAGCCAAGCGGTAGCGGAACAAGAGACCCAGTACTTC. Translated, it gives CASSQAVAEQETQYF.

This chain uses TRBV9 with TRBJ1-4; D is uncertain. CDR1 and CDR2 (germline): SGDLS, YYNGEE. Trimming took 4 bases from V and 3 from J, leaving 7 bases between them. The CDR3 has 13 amino acids. Written as DNA, the CDR3 is TGTGCCAGCAGCCCGCGCCCTAATGAAAAACTGTTTTTT. Residues: CASSPRPNEKLFF.

The CDR3 spells CASSQGSRGDGYTF. The CDR3 DNA sequence: TGTGCCAGCAGCCAAGGATCCAGGGGCGATGGCTACACCTTC. The rearrangement uses TRBV3-1 (or the pseudogene TRBV3-2) and TRBJ1-2; maybe TRBD1 (6 bases). This CDR3 has 14 amino acids. Germline CDR1 LGHDT, CDR2 YNNKEL (reference sequence). V lost 1 base and J 6 bases, leaving 12 bases between the germline ends.

The count of this clone is one. V is TRBV2 and J is TRBJ1-1; D perhaps matches TRBD1 (5 bases). The CDR3 length is 14 residues. V was clipped by 7 bases and J by 1 base, with 13 bases between them. CDR1 and CDR2 (germline): SNHLY, FYNNEI. CDR3 sequence (DNA): TGTGCCAGCAACCAAGCAGGACAGAACACTGAAGCTTTCTTT. Residues: CASNQAGQNTEAFF.

J is TRBJ1-3 and V is TRBV7-9; D may be TRBD1 (5 bases). The CDR3 has 18 amino acids. V gave up 8 bases and J gave up 0 bases, with 23 bases separating them. Looked up from germline, CDR1 is SEHNR and CDR2 is FQNEAQ (reference sequence). The CDR3 DNA is TGTGCCAGCGTAGGAAGGGGCCCCTCGCCCTCCTCTGGAAACACCATATATTTT. Translation gives CASVGRGPSPSSGNTIYF.

The chain is built from TRBV4-1 and TRBJ2-1, with TRBD2 matching 7 bases. Looked up from germline, CDR1 is MGHRA and CDR2 is YSYEKL. The CDR3 consists of 12 residues. V was clipped by 3 bases and J by 8 bases; unmatched bases: 1. CDR3: CASSHTSDEQFF. The CDR3 DNA reads TGCGCCAGCAGCCATACTAGCGATGAGCAGTTCTTC.

V gene TRBV5-1 combines with J gene TRBJ2-7; 8 nucleotides agree with TRBD1. Trimming took 0 bases from V and 0 from J; bases not matched to a gene: 8. The CDR3 sequence is 17 residues long. Germline CDR1 is SGHRS and CDR2 is YFSETQ. The CDR3 protein is CASSLAAGGLPSYEQYF. CDR3 bases: TGCGCCAGCAGCTTGGCGGCAGGGGGCCTACCCTCCTACGAGCAGTACTTC. The full variable domain, rest sourced from reference TRBV5-1 and TRBJ2-7, is KAGVTQTPRYLIKTRGQQVTLSCSPISGHRSVSWYQQTPGQGLQFLFEYFSETQRNKGNFPGRFSGRQFSNSRSEMNVSTLELGDSALYLCASSLAAGGLPSYEQYFGPGTRLTVT.

As for this clone: A junction boundary mismatches the germline segment, possibly from a read error. The chain joins TRBV11-3 to TRBJ2-4; TRBD2 matches 7 bases. Germline-derived CDR1 and CDR2 are SGHNT and YENEEA. CDR3 length: 12 residues. The CDR3 loop is CASSLDAGESHF. The CDR3 DNA reads TGTGCCAGCAGCTTAGACGCGGGGGAGTCCCACTTC.

The chain combines TRBV28 with TRBJ1-1, with 7 bases lining up with TRBD1. Germline V gene lookup returns CDR1 MDHEN and CDR2 SYDVKM. CDR3 size: 14 residues. Unmatched junction bases numbered 6, after V lost 6 bases and J lost 2 bases. The CDR3, as DNA: TGTGCCAGCAGACGAGGGACAGTAAACACTGAAGCTTTCTTT. It codes for CASRRGTVNTEAFF.

The chain uses TRBV11-2 and TRBJ2-3, with D tentatively TRBD2 (5 bases). The ends were cut back, 2 bases at V and 3 bases at J, with 12 bases in the middle. CDR3 length: 15 residues. CDR1 is SGHAT, CDR2 FQNNGV, per germline. CDR3 region: CASSLFSGETDTQYF. DNA of the CDR3: TGTGCCAGCAGCTTATTCTCCGGGGAGACAGATACGCAGTATTTT.

V gene TRBV11-3 combines with J gene TRBJ2-7; D remains unclear. The CDR3 has 13 amino acids. The germline V and J ends were trimmed by 0 bases and 0 bases, with 3 bases remaining between them. In germline, CDR1 is SGHNT, CDR2 YENEEA. The CDR3 region is CASSLDSSYEQYF. Here the CDR3 DNA reads TGTGCCAGCAGCTTAGACAGCTCCTACGAGCAGTACTTC.

The chain joins TRBV6-6 to TRBJ2-1; D is perhaps TRBD1 (6 bases). V was cut by 4 bases and J by 1 base, with 11 bases left in between. Germline V gene lookup returns CDR1 MNHNY and CDR2 SVGAGI (reference sequence). The CDR3 is 15 amino acids. The CDR3 coding sequence is TGTGCCAGCAGTTCCCCACAGGGATCCTACAATGAGCAGTTCTTC. It is translated as CASSSPQGSYNEQFF.

CDR3 in amino acids: CASSSLGGPQNEQFF. In nucleotides, the CDR3 is TGTGCCAGCAGTTCCCTCGGGGGTCCACAAAATGAGCAGTTCTTC. This rearrangement joins TRBV27 to TRBJ2-1; maybe TRBD2 (6 bases). The CDR3 extends over 15 amino acids. With 4 bases removed from V and 7 bases from J, the gap between germline ends came to 17 bases. In germline, CDR1 is MNHEY, CDR2 SMNVEV (reference sequence).

The chain joins TRBV30 to TRBJ1-2; perhaps TRBD1 as D (5 bases). CDR1 and CDR2 (germline): GTSNPN, SVGIG (reference sequence). Trimming cost V 1 base and J 5 bases, with 14 bases left between them. CDR3 length: 14 residues. The CDR3 sequence: CAWSALLSGYGYTF. The CDR3 DNA reads as TGTGCCTGGAGTGCCCTGCTTTCAGGGTATGGCTACACCTTC.

The chain has TRBV5-1 and TRBJ2-5; 7 nucleotides agree with TRBD2. V shed 4 bases and J 4 bases; nucleotides not matched to a gene: 10. CDR1 is SGHRS and CDR2 is YFSETQ in the germline V gene. This CDR3 is built from 15 residues. The CDR3 bases are TGCGCCAGCAGCCCACGTGAGGGCGGGAGAGAGACCCAGTACTTC. Amino acid sequence: CASSPREGGRETQYF.

The V and J genes are TRBV27 and TRBJ1-5; 7 nucleotides align to TRBD1. This CDR3 contains 15 residues. CDR1 is MNHEY, CDR2 SMNVEV, per germline (reference sequence). V dropped 5 bases and J dropped 2; count of bases not matched to a gene: 6. The CDR3 reads CASSASTGGNQPQHF. The DNA of the CDR3 is TGTGCCAGCAGTGCCTCCACAGGGGGCAATCAGCCCCAGCATTTT.

V is TRBV10-3 and J is TRBJ2-1, with 15 bases aligning to TRBD2. Germline V lookup: CDR1 ENHRY, CDR2 SYGVKD. Trimming took 0 bases from V and 7 from J; bases not matched to a gene: 4. This CDR3 contains 17 residues. This CDR3 is CAISESSGTSGRNEQFF. The CDR3 DNA is TGTGCCATCAGTGAGTCCTCCGGGACTAGCGGGAGGAATGAGCAGTTCTTC.